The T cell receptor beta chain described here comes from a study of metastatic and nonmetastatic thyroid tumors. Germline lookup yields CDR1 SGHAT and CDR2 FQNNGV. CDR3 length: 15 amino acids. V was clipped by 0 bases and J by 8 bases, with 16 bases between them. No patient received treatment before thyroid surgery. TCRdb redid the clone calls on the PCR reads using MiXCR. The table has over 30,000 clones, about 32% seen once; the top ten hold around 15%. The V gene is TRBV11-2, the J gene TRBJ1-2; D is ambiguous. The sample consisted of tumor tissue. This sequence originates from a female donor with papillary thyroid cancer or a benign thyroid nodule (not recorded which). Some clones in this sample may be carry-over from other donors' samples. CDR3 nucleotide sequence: TGTGCCAGCAGCTTAGACGGCCGGAGAGTAGGCGGCTACACCTTC. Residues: CASSLDGRRVGGYTF.